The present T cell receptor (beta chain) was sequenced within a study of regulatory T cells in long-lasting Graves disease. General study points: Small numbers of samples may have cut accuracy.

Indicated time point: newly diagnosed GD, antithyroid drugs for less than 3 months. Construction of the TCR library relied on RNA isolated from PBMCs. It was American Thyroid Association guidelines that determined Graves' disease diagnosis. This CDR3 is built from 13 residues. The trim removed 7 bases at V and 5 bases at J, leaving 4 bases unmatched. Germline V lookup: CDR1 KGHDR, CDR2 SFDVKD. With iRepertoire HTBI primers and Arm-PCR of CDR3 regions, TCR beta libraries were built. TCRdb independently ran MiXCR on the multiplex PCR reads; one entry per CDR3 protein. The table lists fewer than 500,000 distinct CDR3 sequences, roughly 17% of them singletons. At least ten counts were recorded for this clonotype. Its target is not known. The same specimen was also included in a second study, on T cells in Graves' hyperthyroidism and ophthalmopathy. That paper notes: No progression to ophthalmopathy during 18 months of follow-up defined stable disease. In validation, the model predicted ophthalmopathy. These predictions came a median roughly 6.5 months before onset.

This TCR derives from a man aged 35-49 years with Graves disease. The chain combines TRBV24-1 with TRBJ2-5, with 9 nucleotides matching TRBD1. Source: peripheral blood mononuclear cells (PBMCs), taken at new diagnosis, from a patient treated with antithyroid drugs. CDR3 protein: CATRQGAVETQYF. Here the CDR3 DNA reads TGTGCCACCAGACAGGGGGCTGTTGAGACCCAGTACTTC.